This T cell receptor beta chain came from a study of cytomegalovirus exposure and HLA in healthy donors (dated by TCRdb to 2016 to 2017). Turning to the overall study: An earlier analysis of roughly 500 of the donors reported approximately 300 Gb of sequence data and 117 million unique TCR beta sequences obtained from some 200 million T cells. Besides the first cohort of approximately 670 subjects, a separate validation cohort made up of over 100 different subjects was used. HLA typing included class I and class II loci at four-digit resolution. Of the roughly 400 genotyped donors, 65% to 90% were placed in the genetic ancestry cluster associated with self-reported Caucasian donors. Using immunosequencing, the study profiled T cell repertoires from fewer than 850 subjects and related those repertoires to cytomegalovirus serostatus. Around 320 gigabases of sequencing data and some 85 million unique TCR sequences were included in an early release covering around 650 HLA-typed donors. An earlier analysis of roughly 600 of the donors used high-throughput TCR beta sequencing to judge whether each TCR beta V gene segment behaved as functional or pseudogenic. A later genetic analysis used genome-wide SNP genotypes for about 65% of the 666 donors, treating that subset as a discovery cohort. The number of donors typed differed by locus, with about 620-630 for A, B, C, DRB1 and DQB1, around 560 for DQA1, 606 for DPA1, and some 440 for DPB1. To study patterns of TCR occurrence, a later analysis re-analyzed previously published TCR beta repertoires from 650 to 750 donors and added high-resolution HLA genotyping. About five DR-DQ haplotypes were treated as single units for association and clustering because of strong linkage in the cohort. On average, 235,054 unique TCR beta nucleotide sequences were sequenced per donor among some 430 genotyped donors of the cohort, with about 17% of those sequences being non-productive. High-throughput TCR immunosequencing, statistical association of individual TCRs with disease status, and machine learning were combined to predict cytomegalovirus infection status. The study was designed to test whether signatures of past pathogen exposure could be identified by cataloging public T cell receptors. Alongside the repertoire data, information on donor age, sex, ethnicity and CMV serostatus was compiled. Every discovery cohort repertoire had been produced on one sequencing platform. In the later analysis, no new phenotypic data were used to find candidate immune exposures; instead, reliance was placed on TCR beta sequences and their occurrence across donors.

About this clone itself: Its antigen has not been determined.

In total, fewer than 750 healthy bone marrow donors made up the cohort. Cohort members were all nominally healthy when sampled, although unrecorded immune exposures were likely present. The donor was CMV seronegative and belonged to the group of around 400 seronegative cohort members. Every donor gave a peripheral blood sample, and the peripheral blood mononuclear cells from that sample were used for TCR beta sequencing. Genomic DNA extraction from the blood cell samples was performed with the Qiagen DNeasy Blood Extraction Kit. The germline V gene yields SGHVS for CDR1 and FQNEAQ for CDR2. Reading from cysteine to phenylalanine, the CDR3 counts 15 amino acids. The DNA shown is the 45-base CDR3, in frame from base 1. The junction carries 14 bases between V and J, which are trimmed by 5 bases and 0 bases respectively. The paper's findings and limits, for the study overall: Compared with the roughly 700-donor mean, donors in an Asian-associated ancestry cluster had fewer N-insertions in productive TCRs, according to a later genetic analysis. In a later analysis, TCR association rates were found to vary across HLA loci, with the most associated TCRs seen for DRB1 alleles and the fewest for HLA-C alleles. For the cohort, immune exposure information was limited to CMV serostatus. Roughly uniform sequencing depth across donors was assumed in presence/absence analyses, although this assumption may not hold. The classifier was reported to diagnose cytomegalovirus status with high specificity and sensitivity in both the original and validation cohorts. The study listed 150 to 200 TCR beta chains as associated with cytomegalovirus. In a later analysis, most CMV-associated TCR beta chains were found to appear HLA-restricted, with HLA associations seemingly driven largely by CMV exposure. The 87-base-pair reads could not distinguish some IMGT-functional V segments, including TRBV6-2 and TRBV6-3, so those segments were excluded. The authors suggested that the approach could potentially be generalized to other disease states and immunological phenotypes. The cohort was sequenced for TCR beta chains only, and without alpha or paired-chain data the features that could be detected were limited. A later genetic analysis associated a missense DCLRE1C variant with V-gene and J-gene trimming of TCR beta chains, and an independent cohort replicated the association. Correlated functional status among segregating V segments might be attributable to linkage disequilibrium, but an unknown experimental factor could not be ruled out. In an earlier analysis of some 500 of the donors, most TCR beta V segments appeared in productive rearrangements about 87% or about 30% of the time, broadly matching IMGT annotations. In a later analysis, more than 15,000 TCR beta sequences were associated with specific HLA alleles at a false discovery rate of 0.05. A group of highly shared sequence variants was considered likely to be a technical artifact of the sequencing pipeline. A later analysis reported that several top co-occurrence clusters appeared linked to parvovirus B19, influenza, CMV and Epstein-Barr virus. Three of the identified cytomegalovirus-associated TCR beta chains were confirmed in vitro to be specific for cytomegalovirus antigens. While some public TCRs were present in many individuals, most TCR sequences turned up only very rarely across donors. Because HLA typing was missing for some donors at each locus, association tests included only the typed subset. The earlier analysis of 587 of the donors excluded around 17 rarely observed V segments, including chromosome 9 orphons, because counts were too low. Compared with equally common non-associated chains, HLA-associated TCR beta chains in a later analysis were more clonally expanded and had lower generation probabilities. Strong co-occurrence of HLA alleles, especially DR and DQ, made assigning TCR associations to individual alleles difficult. A further reported finding was that TCR beta sequences accurately predicted the HLA-A and HLA-B alleles for most subjects in the first cohort.

The library was built by means of the immunoSEQ multiplex PCR assay. For the multiplex PCR, a mixture combining 60 forward primers for TCR Vbeta segments and 13 reverse primers for TCR Jbeta segments was used. Amplification of the CDR3 region of rearranged TCR beta genes was performed with a multiplex PCR assay on genomic DNA. The Illumina HiSeq System was used to sequence the amplified TCR beta libraries as 87-base-pair reads. The study's own analysis went as follows. A later analysis tallied tens of millions of unique TCR beta chains across the 640 or so repertoires, and roughly 11 million of those chains were shared by two or more donors. Raw reads were error-corrected and collapsed into unique sequences with a nearest-neighbor algorithm that merged closely related sequences to remove PCR and sequencing errors. CDR3 sequences were aligned to IMGT reference sequences to assign V, D and J gene segments. For a sequence to be retained, at least a six-nucleotide match to both a V gene segment and a J gene segment was required. A rearrangement counted as productive if the CDR3 had no stop codons and remained in frame with V and J, and every other rearrangement counted as non-productive. CDR3 was defined according to IMGT convention as the region running from the second conserved V-encoded cysteine to the conserved J-encoded phenylalanine. The earlier analysis of about 590 of the donors excluded sequences that lacked an unambiguous match to a single V gene segment. An earlier analysis of several hundred of the donors called V segments functional above 56.7% productive rearrangements and segregating when the between-donor standard deviation exceeded 5%. To diagnose cytomegalovirus status from the catalog of TCR beta chain sequences, a statistical classification framework was built. In a later analysis, V and J genes were assigned by comparing TCR nucleotide sequences against IMGT/GENE-DB human TR gene sequences. Using the TCRdist pipeline, a later analysis assigned CDR3 sequences along with most-parsimonious VDJ recombination scenarios. In a later analysis, each TCR beta chain was defined by its CDR3 amino acid sequence together with its V-gene family, and reads without a unique V-gene family were excluded. A later analysis removed 500 to 600 highly shared, low-generation-probability nucleotide sequences to deal with suspected cross-contamination and a sequencing artifact. A later analysis calculated a clonal expansion index for each public chain from normalized within-repertoire ranks of inferred template counts. In a later analysis, generation probabilities were computed with a VDJ recombination model fitted to out-of-frame rearrangements, and the resulting probabilities were checked against IGoR. In a later analysis, TCR-TCR, TCR-HLA and TCR-CMV co-occurrence was scored with hypergeometric tests, and a repertoire-size bias correction was applied to TCR pairs. False discovery rates were estimated in a later analysis by permuting HLA or CMV assignments 20 times. A later analysis grouped co-occurring TCRs with DBSCAN, adding TCRdist sequence similarity when clustering within HLA-allele-positive subsets. For co-occurrence clustering, repertoires with fewer than 30,000 or more than 120,000 public chains were excluded, along with four or five repertoires with anomalous nucleotide sharing. Here the immuneACCESS table is served through TCRdb, limited to in-frame sequences with V and J called. Missing clones are a known gap in these copies; in checked studies unresolved V genes cover under half, and the rest lacks a known reason. V and J calls plus clone size are reproduced from that table; the DNA served to infer D and trimming. The table for this sample records roughly 60,000 clones. The biggest ten clones account for 2.1% of the sample.

The V and J genes are TRBV7-8 and TRBJ2-7, with no confident D gene call. This sequence originates from a woman aged 18-30 years in good health and CMV-seronegative. The sequenced sample was PBMCs. The base sequence is TGTGCCAGCAGCGCTCAGGTCCTCGGCTCCTACGAGCAGTACTTC. The resulting protein is CASSAQVLGSYEQYF.